One sample yielded the 2 T cell receptor beta chains listed below, sequenced in a study of response to subunit inactivated influenza vaccine (dated by TCRdb to about 2018). Receptor libraries were prepared by RT-PCR. This sample was sequenced with an Illumina HiSeq 2500. TCRdb trimmed the raw reads at Q25, called clones with MiXCR and kept productive beta chains. Every CDR3 protein is listed once, alongside the most common genes and DNA of its rows. The table for this sample lists 150,000 to 200,000 distinct CDR3 sequences; about an eighth of them were counted only once. The top ten clonotypes cover 25% to 35% of the sample. The same data also went into a second study, on T cells expressing NK-cell markers. As the second paper documents: TCR beta cDNA libraries were made by 5'RACE template switching that added a universal primer site and unique molecular identifiers.

Sequenced material: CD8+ T cells sorted from PBMCs, taken approximately 13 days after vaccination. Receptor source: a man in his fifties or sixties who received an inactivated influenza vaccine. Donor details come from another sample of the same person, matched by shared clones.

This clonotype was detected only a few times. V usage is TRBV7-9 and J usage is TRBJ2-2; no firm D call. The CDR3 runs 14 residues. Germline loops: CDR1 SEHNR, CDR2 FQNEAQ (reference sequence). Trimming stripped 3 bases from V and 1 base from J, with 6 bases between. In DNA, the CDR3 is TGTGCCAGCAGCTTGGGATTGAACACCGGGGAGCTGTTTTTT. It encodes CASSLGLNTGELFF.

This clonotype has more than one count but fewer than ten. This rearrangement joins TRBV29-1 to TRBJ2-5, with 9 bases fitting TRBD2. The ends lost 7 bases at V and 5 bases at J; junction bases unmatched: 11. The CDR3 has 14 residues. The V gene's germline CDR1 is SQVTM and CDR2 ANQGSEA. CDR3 DNA: TGCAGCGCTCCTGGCGGGAGGGCCTGGGAGACCCAGTACTTC. Encoded protein: CSAPGGRAWETQYF.